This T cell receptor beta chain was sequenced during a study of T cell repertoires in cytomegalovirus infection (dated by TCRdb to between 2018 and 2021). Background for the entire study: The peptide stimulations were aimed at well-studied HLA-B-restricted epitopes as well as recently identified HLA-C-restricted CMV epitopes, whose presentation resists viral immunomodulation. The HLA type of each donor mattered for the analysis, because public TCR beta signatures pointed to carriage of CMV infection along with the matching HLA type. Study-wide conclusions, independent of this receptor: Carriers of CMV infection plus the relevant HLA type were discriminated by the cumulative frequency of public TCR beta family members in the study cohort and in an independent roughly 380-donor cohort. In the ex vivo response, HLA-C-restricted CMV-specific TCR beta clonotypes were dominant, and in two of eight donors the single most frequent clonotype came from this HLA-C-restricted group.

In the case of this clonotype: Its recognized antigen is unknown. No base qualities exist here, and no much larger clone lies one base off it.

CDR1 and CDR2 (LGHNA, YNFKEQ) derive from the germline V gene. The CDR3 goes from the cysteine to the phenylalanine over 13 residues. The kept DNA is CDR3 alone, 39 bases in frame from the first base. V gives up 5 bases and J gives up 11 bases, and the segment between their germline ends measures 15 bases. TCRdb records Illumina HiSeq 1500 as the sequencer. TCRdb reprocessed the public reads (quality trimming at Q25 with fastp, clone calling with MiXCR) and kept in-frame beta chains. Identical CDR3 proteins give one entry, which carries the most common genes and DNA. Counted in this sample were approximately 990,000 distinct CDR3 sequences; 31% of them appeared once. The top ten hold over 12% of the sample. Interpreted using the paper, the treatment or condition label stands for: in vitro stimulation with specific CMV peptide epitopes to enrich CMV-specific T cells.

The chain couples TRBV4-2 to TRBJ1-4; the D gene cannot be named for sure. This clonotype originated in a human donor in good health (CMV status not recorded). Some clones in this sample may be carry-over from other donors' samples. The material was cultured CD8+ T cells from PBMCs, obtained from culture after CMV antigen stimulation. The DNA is TGTGCCAGCAGCTCCCCGAATGGCGACAAACTGTTTTTT. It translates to CASSSPNGDKLFF.